At least ten counts were recorded for the clone carrying this T cell receptor (beta chain). Thyroid ultrasound, orbital computed tomography, clinical symptoms, and serum thyroxine and TRAb underpinned diagnoses. 9.5 to 10 ml fresh peripheral blood yielded the PBMCs. The data stem from a study of T cells in Graves' hyperthyroidism and ophthalmopathy. It was RNA transcripts that yielded the amplified TCR beta CDR3 regions. RT-PCR in the first round (using the HTBI primer set) targeted the TCR CDR3. TCRdb re-called the multiplex PCR reads with MiXCR, one entry per CDR3 protein. The repertoire holds 410,000 or so distinct CDR3 sequences, with about 15% as singletons. The CDR3 is made up of 15 amino acids. The germline V gene has CDR1 KGHSH and CDR2 LQKENI. J was trimmed by 6 bases and V by 3 bases; bases with no gene match: 6.

V is TRBV18 and J is TRBJ2-1, with 9 bases lining up with TRBD2. This TCR was recovered from a man in his late teens or twenties with Graves' ophthalmopathy. The sample was blood. The CDR3 loop is CASSPRTSVGNEQFF. The CDR3 bases are TGTGCCAGCTCACCGCGGACTAGCGTGGGCAATGAGCAGTTCTTC. The full variable domain, rest sourced from reference TRBV18 and TRBJ2-1, is NAGVMQNPRHLVRRRGQEARLRCSPMKGHSHVYWYRQLPEEGLKFMVYLQKENIIDESGMPKERFSAEFPKEGPSILRIQQVVRGDSAAYFCASSPRTSVGNEQFFGPGTRLTVL.